This T cell receptor (beta chain) emerged from a study of circulating and synovial CD4+ cells in juvenile arthritis. A note on this clone: The antigen remains undetermined.

Findings and caveats of the study: These repertoires were less diverse than bulk blood CD4 repertoires. Bulk blood CD4 samples held at least an order of magnitude more or fewer genomes than CPL. Compared with bulk blood, circulating pathogenic-like lymphocytes shared substantially more CDR3 sequences with synovial T cells.

Trimming took 2 bases from V and 1 from J; bases not matched to a gene: 5. The CDR3 has 16 residues. Germline CDR1 and CDR2: MNHNY and SVGAGI (reference sequence). Method: immunoSEQ multiplex PCR; TCRdb's copy keeps in-frame clones and lacks some. The table records 30,000 to 40,000 clones, nearly 97% of them present only once. V gene TRBV6-6 combines with J gene TRBJ2-7; TRBD1 matches 10 bases. This sequence was found in a human donor with juvenile idiopathic arthritis. The source material was CD4+ T cells from blood. The DNA of the CDR3 is TGTGCCAGCAGTTACACCGGGACAGGGGTTTCCTACGAGCAGTACTTC. This encodes CASSYTGTGVSYEQYF.